The 5 T cell receptor beta chains given below trace back to one sample, sequenced in a study of cytomegalovirus exposure and HLA in healthy donors (dated by TCRdb to 2015 to 2018). The method behind the library was the immunoSEQ multiplex PCR assay. TCRdb re-hosts the immuneACCESS table, in-frame sequences only. Its copies lack some clones; in the studies checked, an unresolved V gene accounts for under half of them, and the cause for the rest is not known. The sample has more than 150,000 clones on record, around 89% of them singletons. In total, the top ten clones hold approximately 3% of the sample. Sequencing input: PBMCs. These receptors came from a man aged 18 to 29 in good health and CMV-seronegative.

The chain carries TRBV27 and TRBJ1-5; D remains unclear. The CDR3 spans 15 residues. Germline V lookup: CDR1 MNHEY, CDR2 SMNVEV (reference sequence). V lost 6 bases and J lost 6, with 18 bases in between. CDR3 region: CASRPGSIVSQPQHF. CDR3 bases: TGTGCCAGCAGGCCGGGGTCTATAGTTAGTCAGCCCCAGCATTTT.

In this sample, this clone turned up a few times. The V gene is TRBV2, the J gene TRBJ2-2, with 10 bases that match TRBD1. Trimming at V came to 6 bases and at J to 7 bases, leaving 5 bases not matched to a gene. CDR1 is SNHLY and CDR2 is FYNNEI in the germline V gene. The CDR3 contains 14 residues. The CDR3, as DNA: TGTGCCAGCAGAGGGGGACAGGGGTACGGGGAGCTGTTTTTT. This encodes CASRGGQGYGELFF.

The chain recombines TRBV6-5 with TRBJ2-1, with D perhaps matching TRBD2 (6 bases). The CDR3 has 14 amino acids. Germline assignment: CDR1 MNHEY and CDR2 SVGAGI. V lost 2 bases and J 5 bases, leaving 10 bases between the germline ends. The chain's CDR3 is CASSYAGLHNEQFF. DNA for the CDR3: TGTGCCAGCAGTTACGCGGGACTTCACAATGAGCAGTTCTTC.

This chain uses TRBV6-5 with TRBJ2-3; 7 nucleotides align to TRBD2. The trim removed 6 bases at V and 0 bases at J, leaving 6 bases unmatched. The CDR3 sequence is 15 residues long. Germline V gene sequence: CDR1 MNHEY, CDR2 SVGAGI. In nucleotides, the CDR3 is TGTGCCAGCAGCCCCGCTAGCGGAAGCACAGATACGCAGTATTTT. Its protein is CASSPASGSTDTQYF.

The chain combines TRBV28 with TRBJ1-2; TRBD1 might be the D (6 bases). There are 12 residues in the CDR3. The V gene lost 4 bases and the J gene lost 8 bases, with 11 bases spanning the gap. The germline CDR1 and CDR2 sequences are MDHEN and SYDVKM. CDR3 amino acids: CASSSLQGGYTF. The CDR3 coding sequence is TGTGCCAGCAGTTCCCTACAGGGAGGCTACACCTTC.